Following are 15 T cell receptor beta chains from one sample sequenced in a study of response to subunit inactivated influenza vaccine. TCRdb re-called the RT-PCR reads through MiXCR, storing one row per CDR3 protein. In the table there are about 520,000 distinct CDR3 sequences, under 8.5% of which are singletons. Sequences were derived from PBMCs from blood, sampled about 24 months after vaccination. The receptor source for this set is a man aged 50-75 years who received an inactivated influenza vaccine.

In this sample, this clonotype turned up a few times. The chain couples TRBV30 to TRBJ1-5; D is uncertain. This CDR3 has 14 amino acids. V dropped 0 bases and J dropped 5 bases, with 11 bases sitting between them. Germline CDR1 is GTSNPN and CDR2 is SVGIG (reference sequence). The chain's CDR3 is CAWSVTSGHQPQHF. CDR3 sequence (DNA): TGTGCCTGGAGTGTAACCTCCGGGCATCAGCCCCAGCATTTT.

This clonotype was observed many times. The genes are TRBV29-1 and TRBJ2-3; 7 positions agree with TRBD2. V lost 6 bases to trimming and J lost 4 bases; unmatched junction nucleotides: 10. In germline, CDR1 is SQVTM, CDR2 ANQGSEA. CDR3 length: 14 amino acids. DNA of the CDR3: TGCAGCGTAGCTTTGGGAGGGCGGGCAGATACGCAGTATTTT. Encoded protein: CSVALGGRADTQYF.

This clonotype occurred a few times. The CDR3 sequence is CASSLPGGREQFF. In DNA form, the CDR3 reads TGTGCCAGCAGCTTACCGGGAGGGAGGGAGCAGTTCTTC. The chain has TRBV7-9 and TRBJ2-1, with 8 bases fitting TRBD2. This CDR3 is built from 13 residues. Germline assignment: CDR1 SEHNR and CDR2 FQNEAQ (reference sequence). Trimming removed 2 bases from V and 10 bases from J; junction bases left unmatched: 4.

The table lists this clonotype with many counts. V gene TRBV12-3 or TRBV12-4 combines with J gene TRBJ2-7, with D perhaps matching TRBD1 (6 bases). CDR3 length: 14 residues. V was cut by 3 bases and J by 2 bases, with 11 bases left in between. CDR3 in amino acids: CASSLFRGPYEQYF. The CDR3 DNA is TGTGCCAGCAGTTTGTTCAGGGGTCCCTACGAGCAGTACTTC.

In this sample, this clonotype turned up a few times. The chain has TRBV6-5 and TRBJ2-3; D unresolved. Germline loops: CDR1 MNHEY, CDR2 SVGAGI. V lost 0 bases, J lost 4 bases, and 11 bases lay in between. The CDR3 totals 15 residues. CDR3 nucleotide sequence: TGTGCCAGCAGTTACTCATTAAGGTCACCAGATACGCAGTATTTT. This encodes CASSYSLRSPDTQYF.

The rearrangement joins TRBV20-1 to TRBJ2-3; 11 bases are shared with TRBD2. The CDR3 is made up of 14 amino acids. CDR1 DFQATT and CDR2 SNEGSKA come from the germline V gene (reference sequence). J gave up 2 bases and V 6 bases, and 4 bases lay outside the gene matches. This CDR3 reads CSARLAGYTDTQYF. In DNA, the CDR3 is TGCAGTGCAAGACTAGCGGGATACACAGATACGCAGTATTTT.

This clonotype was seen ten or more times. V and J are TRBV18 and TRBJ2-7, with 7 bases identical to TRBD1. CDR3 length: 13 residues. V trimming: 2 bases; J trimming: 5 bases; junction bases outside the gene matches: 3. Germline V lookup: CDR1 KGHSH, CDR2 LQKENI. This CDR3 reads CASSPRQGHEQYF. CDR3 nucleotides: TGTGCCAGCTCACCAAGACAGGGTCACGAGCAGTACTTC.

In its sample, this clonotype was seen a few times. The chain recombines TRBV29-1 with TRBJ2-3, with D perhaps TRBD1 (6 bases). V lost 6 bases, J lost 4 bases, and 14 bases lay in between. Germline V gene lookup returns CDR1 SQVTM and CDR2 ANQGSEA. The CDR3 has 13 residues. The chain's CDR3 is CSVGRGGADTQYF. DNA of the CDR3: TGCAGCGTCGGACGTGGGGGCGCAGATACGCAGTATTTT.

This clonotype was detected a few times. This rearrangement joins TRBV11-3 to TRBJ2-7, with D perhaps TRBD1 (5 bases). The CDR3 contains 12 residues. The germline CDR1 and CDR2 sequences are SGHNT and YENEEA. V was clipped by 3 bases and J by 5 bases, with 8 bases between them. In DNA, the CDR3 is TGTGCCAGCAGCTTTGGACACAACGAGCAGTACTTC. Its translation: CASSFGHNEQYF.

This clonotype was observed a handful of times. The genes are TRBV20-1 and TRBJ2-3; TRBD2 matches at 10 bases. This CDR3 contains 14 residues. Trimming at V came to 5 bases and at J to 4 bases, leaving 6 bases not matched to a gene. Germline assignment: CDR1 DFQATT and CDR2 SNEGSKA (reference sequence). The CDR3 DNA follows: TGCAGTGCTTCTAGCGGGAGTTCTGCAGATACGCAGTATTTT. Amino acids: CSASSGSSADTQYF.

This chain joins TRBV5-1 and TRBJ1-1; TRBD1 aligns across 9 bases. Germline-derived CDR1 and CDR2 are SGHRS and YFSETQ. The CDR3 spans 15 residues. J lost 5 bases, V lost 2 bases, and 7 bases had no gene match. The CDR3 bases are TGCGCCAGCAGCTTCACAGGGGGCGCTGGGACTGAAGCTTTCTTT. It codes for CASSFTGGAGTEAFF.

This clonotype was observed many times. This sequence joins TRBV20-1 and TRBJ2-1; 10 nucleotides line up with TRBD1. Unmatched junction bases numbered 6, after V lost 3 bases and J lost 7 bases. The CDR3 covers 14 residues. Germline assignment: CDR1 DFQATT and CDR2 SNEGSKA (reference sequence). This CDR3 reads CSASDRGRINEQFF. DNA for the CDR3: TGCAGTGCTAGTGACAGGGGGCGTATAAATGAGCAGTTCTTC.

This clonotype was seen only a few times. The CDR3 region has the DNA TGTGCCAGCAGTTTCTTCGGGACAGGGGGCCCTCAGCCCCAGCATTTT. This gives the protein CASSFFGTGGPQPQHF. J is TRBJ1-5 and V is TRBV28, with 12 bases lining up with TRBD1. Per germline, CDR1 MDHEN and CDR2 SYDVKM. This CDR3 region has 16 residues. J gave up 6 bases and V 3 bases, and 6 bases lay outside the gene matches.

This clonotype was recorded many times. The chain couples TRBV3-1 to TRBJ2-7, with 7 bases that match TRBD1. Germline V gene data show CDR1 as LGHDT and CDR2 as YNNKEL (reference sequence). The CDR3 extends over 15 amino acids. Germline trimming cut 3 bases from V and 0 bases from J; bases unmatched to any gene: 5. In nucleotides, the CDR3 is TGTGCCAGCAGCCACGGGGACAGTGGCTCCTACGAGCAGTACTTC. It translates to CASSHGDSGSYEQYF.

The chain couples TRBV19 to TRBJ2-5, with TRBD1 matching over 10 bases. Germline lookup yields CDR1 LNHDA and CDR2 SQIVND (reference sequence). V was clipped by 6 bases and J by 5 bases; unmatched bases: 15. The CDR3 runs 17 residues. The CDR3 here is CASSAGTGVPGFETQYF. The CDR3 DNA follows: TGTGCCAGTAGCGCCGGGACAGGGGTCCCCGGATTCGAGACCCAGTACTTC.